Here is one T cell receptor (beta chain) with its context. Its antigen is unknown. The input lacks base qualities; no much larger clone sits a single base away. The data stem from a study of CD8 T cells in ankylosing spondylitis (dated by TCRdb to 2017 to 2019). Context from the whole study: The study profiled T cell receptor beta repertoires in healthy donors and ankylosing spondylitis patients to find disease-linked TCR variants. In total, the full study cohort was made up of over a hundred healthy donors and 25 ankylosing spondylitis patients. Peripheral blood was sampled, and synovial fluid was additionally collected from ankylosing spondylitis patients. What the work shows at the level of the full study, not this receptor alone: In peripheral blood, the disease-linked clones were found at relatively low frequencies and had a CD8+ phenotype. The disease-linked clones were reported to be significantly enriched in matched synovial fluid samples from ankylosing spondylitis patients. Blood from ankylosing spondylitis patients appeared to be characterized by a TCR beta motif made up of several highly homologous amino acid variants. Some of the motif variants had been reported before in the synovial fluid and blood of reactive arthritis patients, a finding that suggests common disease-initiation mechanisms.

The sequencer was an Illumina HiSeq 2500. Quantitative 5'-RACE with molecular barcodes was used to prepare TCR beta libraries. In the original analysis: To identify disease-linked TCR variants, a new computational method was used, one built on a probabilistic model of VDJ rearrangement. TCRdb took the public reads, trimmed them with fastp at Q25, ran MiXCR for clone calling and kept in-frame beta chains. Each entry is one CDR3 protein sequence, shown with its most common DNA and genes. V and J calls and clone size were set by TCRdb, not the authors. This sample has approximately 300,000 distinct CDR3 sequences in its table, and roughly 20% of those were observed once. The top ten clonotypes cover roughly 4% of the sample. The sequenced sample consisted of blood, either unsorted or a sorted T cell fraction (not recorded which). This clonotype was sampled from a female donor with ankylosing spondylitis or in good health (not recorded which).

For the CDR3, the sequence is CASAVLDRQAKQYF. The DNA is TGTGCCAGCGCAGTCCTGGACAGGCAGGCCAAGCAGTACTTC. Recombination linked TRBV6-2 or TRBV6-3 to TRBJ2-7; 7 of the junction bases match TRBD1. Inclusive of the bounding cysteine and phenylalanine, the CDR3 is 14 residues long. Only the CDR3 DNA stays, 42 bases, in frame from base 1. Per the germline V gene, MNHEY is the CDR1 and SVGEGT is the CDR2. V is cut back by 8 bases and J by 8 bases, with 15 bases in the junction unmatched.